This TCR beta chain was sequenced during a study of blood T cells in healthy people across ages. The authors ran a second PCR of about 6 to 11 cycles using a sample-barcoded 5' primer and a J-beta primer mix. TCRdb itself ran the 5' RACE reads through MiXCR, one entry per CDR3 protein. The sample lists about 1.7 million distinct CDR3 sequences; 25% to 30% were seen once. As to this clonotype: The junction differs from germline at one of its ends, possibly a read error.

Sequenced sample: blood. The clonotype originates from a woman aged 25-40 years in good health.

The CDR3 sequence is CTSSLRGVNSGRATEQYF. In DNA, the CDR3 is TGTACCAGCAGCTTACGGGGGGTAAATAGCGGGAGGGCCACCGAGCAGTACTTC. The chain links TRBV7-8 to TRBJ2-1; 11 bases are a match to TRBD2. The J call could be wrong; TRBJ2-7 is a better fit for the DNA end. The CDR3 spans 18 residues. Germline-derived CDR1 and CDR2 are SGHVS and FQNEAQ.